These 30 T cell receptor beta chains were all obtained from the same sample, sequenced in a study of T cell repertoires in cytomegalovirus infection. In TCRdb, the reads were re-called with MiXCR into one record per CDR3 protein. The repertoire holds under 150,000 distinct CDR3 sequences, roughly 8.2% seen once, with 9.5% to 13% in the top ten. The sequenced sample consisted of PBMCs. The receptors derive from a human donor in good health (CMV status not recorded). Some clones in this sample may be carry-over from other donors' samples.

The genes are TRBV25-1 and TRBJ2-7, with D unclear. The germline CDR1 and CDR2 sequences are MGHDK and SYGVNS. V was shortened by 2 bases and J by 4 bases, with 15 bases between the two germline ends. CDR3 length: 15 amino acids. CDR3 protein: CASSETAERGYEQYF. The DNA for the CDR3 is TGTGCCAGCAGTGAAACGGCTGAGAGAGGATACGAGCAGTACTTC.

This clonotype has at least ten counts. The V gene is TRBV7-2, the J gene TRBJ1-4, with D unresolved. The CDR3 is 14 residues long. Per the germline V gene, CDR1 is SGHTA and CDR2 is FQGNSA. V shed 5 bases and J shed 6 bases, with 13 bases lying between them. The CDR3 loop reads CASSPESFDEKLFF. The CDR3 DNA reads as TGTGCCAGCAGCCCCGAATCCTTTGATGAAAAACTGTTTTTT. Full variable domain (outside the CDR3, taken from reference TRBV7-2 and TRBJ1-4): GAGVSQSPSNKVTEKGKDVELRCDPISGHTALYWYRQSLGQGLEFLIYFQGNSAPDKSGLPSDRFSAERTGGSVSTLTIQRTQQEDSAVYLCASSPESFDEKLFFGSGTQLSVL.

In its sample, this clonotype was seen many times. The chain employs TRBV28 and TRBJ2-3; 7 bases are a match to TRBD2. Unmatched junction bases numbered 0, after V lost 3 bases and J lost 6 bases. This CDR3 spans 12 amino acids. Per germline, CDR1 MDHEN and CDR2 SYDVKM. The CDR3 DNA reads TGTGCCAGCAGTTTCGGGGGGGATACGCAGTATTTT. This gives the protein CASSFGGDTQYF.

At least ten counts were recorded for this clonotype. This chain links TRBV18 with TRBJ2-3; 13 bases map to TRBD2. The CDR3 has 18 residues. V dropped 1 base and J dropped 1; count of bases not matched to a gene: 5. From germline, CDR1 is KGHSH and CDR2 LQKENI. The CDR3 reads CASSPLLAGGPGTDTQYF. CDR3 nucleotides: TGTGCCAGCTCACCACTACTAGCGGGGGGGCCTGGCACAGATACGCAGTATTTT.

The sample holds many counts of this clonotype. The V and J genes are TRBV4-1 and TRBJ2-3; maybe TRBD1 (5 bases). The ends were cut back, 4 bases at V and 2 bases at J, with 10 bases in the middle. Germline V gene lookup returns CDR1 MGHRA and CDR2 YSYEKL. The CDR3 has 14 amino acids. The CDR3 DNA sequence: TGCGCCAGCAGCCCCGGACACCTCACAGATACGCAGTATTTT. Residues: CASSPGHLTDTQYF.

On this clonotype: A much more abundant neighbour one base away suggests this may be a read error. The CDR3 DNA reads as TGTGCCAGCACGGCACCGTCATTCCAAGAGACCCAGTACTTC. Its translation is CASTAPSFQETQYF. The chain employs TRBV28 and TRBJ2-5; D remains ambiguous. The CDR3 length is 14 residues. Between the trimmed V and J ends, which lost 7 bases and 1 base, there was a span of 13 bases. Germline V gene sequence: CDR1 MDHEN, CDR2 SYDVKM.

This clonotype was recorded at least ten times. This chain joins TRBV6-2 or TRBV6-3 and TRBJ1-2, with D maybe TRBD1 (5 bases). The CDR3 loop spans 11 amino acids. V was shortened by 5 bases and J by 14 bases, with 15 bases between the two germline ends. Looked up from germline, CDR1 is MNHEY and CDR2 is SVGEGT. CDR3 DNA sequence: TGTGCCAGCAGTCACCACGGGGGACGAACCTTC. As protein: CASSHHGGRTF.

This clonotype was found many times. V gene TRBV7-9 combines with J gene TRBJ1-2; D is perhaps TRBD1 (5 bases). In germline, CDR1 is SEHNR, CDR2 FQNEAQ (reference sequence). The germline V and J ends were trimmed by 6 bases and 7 bases, with 18 bases remaining between them. This CDR3 comprises 14 residues. CDR3: CASSWDEGAFGYTF. For the CDR3, the DNA is TGTGCCAGCAGTTGGGATGAAGGGGCGTTTGGCTACACCTTC. The full variable domain, its missing parts supplied by reference TRBV7-9 and TRBJ1-2, is DTGVSQNPRHKITKRGQNVTFRCDPISEHNRLYWYRQTLGQGPEFLTYFQNEAQLEKSRLLSDRFSAERPKGSFSTLEIQRTEQGDSAMYLCASSWDEGAFGYTFGSGTRLTVV.

This clonotype was detected a few times. The chain links TRBV19 to TRBJ2-1; TRBD2 aligns across 10 bases. The ends lost 9 bases at V and 2 bases at J; junction bases unmatched: 7. CDR1 and CDR2 from the germline V gene are LNHDA and SQIVND (reference sequence). The CDR3 has 15 amino acids. CDR3 DNA sequence: TGTGCCAGCGCTCCTCTAGCGGGGGCCTACAATGAGCAGTTCTTC. It yields the protein CASAPLAGAYNEQFF. Combining the CDR3 with reference TRBV19 and TRBJ2-1 gives the whole variable domain DGGITQSPKYLFRKEGQNVTLSCEQNLNHDAMYWYRQDPGQGLRLIYYSQIVNDFQKGDIAEGYSVSREKKESFPLTVTSAQKNPTAFYLCASAPLAGAYNEQFFGPGTRLTVL.

The CDR3 loop reads CASSLRERGTEAFF. DNA for the CDR3: TGCGCCAGCTCCCTACGCGAACGGGGAACTGAAGCTTTCTTT. This sequence joins TRBV5-1 and TRBJ1-1; no firm D call. Looked up from germline, CDR1 is SGHRS and CDR2 is YFSETQ. The CDR3 consists of 14 residues. Trimming left V 7 bases short and J 5 bases short, with 18 bases between.

This clonotype has at least ten counts. The chain recombines TRBV6-5 with TRBJ1-2; D is unresolved. Trimming left V 8 bases short and J 8 bases short, with 18 bases between. Germline lookup yields CDR1 MNHEY and CDR2 SVGAGI. The CDR3 runs to 13 residues. The CDR3 DNA is TGTGCCAGCGGACCCAAACAGAAATCCGGCTACACCTTC. Its translation: CASGPKQKSGYTF.

In this sample, this clonotype turned up many times. This sequence joins TRBV7-4 and TRBJ2-6, with 7 bases aligning to TRBD1. CDR1 is SGHVT, CDR2 SQSDAQ, per germline. V trimming: 5 bases; J trimming: 1 base; junction bases outside the gene matches: 2. The CDR3 sequence is 15 residues long. The CDR3 here is CASSETGSGANVLTF. CDR3 sequence (DNA): TGTGCCAGCAGCGAGACAGGGTCTGGGGCCAACGTCCTGACTTTC.

The V gene is TRBV28, the J gene TRBJ2-1; no firm D call. This CDR3 region has 11 residues. Trimming pared 8 bases from V and 9 bases from J, leaving 11 bases between. In germline, CDR1 is MDHEN, CDR2 SYDVKM. CDR3 amino acids: CASGISFEQFF. The CDR3 coding sequence is TGTGCCAGCGGAATTAGTTTTGAGCAGTTCTTC.

There are many counts of this clonotype. The gene calls are TRBV9 and TRBJ2-3; D gene ambiguous. This CDR3 has 13 residues. Germline V CDR1 and CDR2: SGDLS, YYNGEE. V lost 4 bases and J lost 5, with 11 bases in between. The CDR3 spells CASSPRLEDTQYF. The CDR3 nucleotides are TGTGCCAGCAGCCCGCGACTGGAAGATACGCAGTATTTT.

This rearrangement joins TRBV18 to TRBJ1-1; 8 bases agree with TRBD1. With V trimmed by 6 bases and J by 4 bases, 10 bases remained unmatched. The germline gives CDR1 KGHSH, CDR2 LQKENI. CDR3 length: 15 residues. CDR3 sequence reads: CASSSGQVMGTEAFF. CDR3 nucleotide sequence: TGTGCCAGCTCGTCGGGACAGGTAATGGGCACTGAAGCTTTCTTT. The entire variable domain, with the rest obtained from reference TRBV18 and TRBJ1-1, is as follows: NAGVMQNPRHLVRRRGQEARLRCSPMKGHSHVYWYRQLPEEGLKFMVYLQKENIIDESGMPKERFSAEFPKEGPSILRIQQVVRGDSAAYFCASSSGQVMGTEAFFGQGTRLTVV.

This clonotype occurred many times. The chain combines TRBV9 with TRBJ2-5; 8 bases are shared with TRBD1. Germline V gene sequence: CDR1 SGDLS, CDR2 YYNGEE. This CDR3 comprises 14 residues. Germline trimming cut 4 bases from V and 1 base from J; bases unmatched to any gene: 3. The CDR3 DNA follows: TGTGCCAGCAGCCGAGGACAGGGCCAAGAGACCCAGTACTTC. Its protein product is CASSRGQGQETQYF.

Regarding this clonotype: Since a much larger clone is just one base distant, this may be a read error. CDR3 DNA sequence: TGTGCCAGCAGCGAAGGGGTAACTGAAGCTTTCTTT. Translation: CASSEGVTEAFF. The J gene is TRBJ1-1, the V gene TRBV2; TRBD1 might be the D (5 bases). The CDR3 runs 12 residues. Germline-derived CDR1 and CDR2 are SNHLY and FYNNEI.

Comments on this clonotype: Just one base apart from a much larger clone, this may be a read error. J is TRBJ2-2 and V is TRBV5-1; perhaps TRBD2 as D (6 bases). The CDR3 is 17 residues long. Germline V gene sequence: CDR1 SGHRS, CDR2 YFSETQ. CDR3 bases: TGCGTCAGCAGCTTAAGAATCCGGGACTCCGGCGCCGGGGAGCTGTTTTTT. Amino acid sequence: CVSSLRIRDSGAGELFF.

This clonotype was counted ten times or more. This sequence joins TRBV4-1 and TRBJ1-3; D unresolved. Per germline, CDR1 MGHRA and CDR2 YSYEKL. Trimming took 0 bases from V and 0 from J, leaving 12 bases between them. The CDR3 has 17 residues. The CDR3 loop is CASSQESEPYSGNTIYF. The CDR3 nucleotides are TGCGCCAGCAGCCAAGAGTCAGAACCGTACTCTGGAAACACCATATATTTT.

This clonotype was counted at least ten times. The chain is built from TRBV19 and TRBJ1-6; D might be TRBD1 (6 bases). CDR1 and CDR2 (germline): LNHDA, SQIVND (reference sequence). The CDR3 totals 14 residues. Deletions cut 10 bases from V and 8 bases from J, with 18 bases between. Written as DNA, the CDR3 is TGTGCCACCTCCACGGGGGGCATGGATTCACCCCTCCACTTT. It is translated as CATSTGGMDSPLHF.

This clonotype showed up just a few times. The rearrangement links TRBV11-1 to TRBJ2-5; the D call may be TRBD1 or TRBD2 (6 bases each). Germline V lookup: CDR1 SGHAT, CDR2 FQDESV (reference sequence). The germline V and J ends were trimmed by 5 bases and 5 bases, with 9 bases remaining between them. The CDR3 totals 12 residues. CDR3 sequence reads: CASSPGAETQYF. CDR3 DNA sequence: TGTGCCAGCAGCCCGGGGGCGGAGACCCAGTACTTC.

This clonotype has only one observation. This clone may be a read error of a much larger clone one base away. V is TRBV2 and J is TRBJ2-5, with a possible D match to TRBD2 (6 bases). CDR1 is SNHLY, CDR2 FYNNEI, per germline. The V end lost 7 bases, the J end lost 4 bases, and 13 bases lay between the germline ends. The CDR3 has 13 residues. CDR3 bases: TGTGCCAGCACATCGCACGGGGGAGAGACCCAGTACTTC. Translation: CASTSHGGETQYF. The full variable domain, rest sourced from reference TRBV2 and TRBJ2-5, is EPEVTQTPSHQVTQMGQEVILRCVPISNHLYFYWYRQILGQKVEFLVSFYNNEISEKSEIFDDQFSVERPDGSNFTLKIRSTKLEDSAMYFCASTSHGGETQYFGPGTRLLVL.

This clonotype was seen ten or more times. The chain combines TRBV19 with TRBJ1-2, with TRBD1 identical over 7 bases. Germline CDR1 LNHDA, CDR2 SQIVND (reference sequence). The V segment lost 7 bases and the J segment 3 bases; nucleotides outside the gene matches: 8. The CDR3 covers 14 residues. Here the CDR3 DNA reads TGTGCCAGTACCGACAGGGTGGATGACTATGGCTACACCTTC. Translation: CASTDRVDDYGYTF.

This clonotype was counted many times. The rearrangement joins TRBV2 to TRBJ2-1; 11 positions match TRBD2. V shed 4 bases and J 6 bases; nucleotides not matched to a gene: 8. Germline V gene lookup returns CDR1 SNHLY and CDR2 FYNNEI. The CDR3 sequence is 16 residues long. CDR3 nucleotide sequence: TGTGCCAGCAGTGCACAACTAGCGGGGGTCCTCAATGAGCAGTTCTTC. Its protein is CASSAQLAGVLNEQFF.

The V call is TRBV20-1, the J call TRBJ2-1, with D perhaps being TRBD1 or TRBD2 (5 bases each). Trimming cost V 0 bases and J 5 bases, with 14 bases left between them. This CDR3 has 15 residues. Looked up from germline, CDR1 is DFQATT and CDR2 is SNEGSKA (reference sequence). The CDR3 nucleotides are TGCAGTGCTAGAGACCCCAGGGCGGGCAACAATGAGCAGTTCTTC. Its translation: CSARDPRAGNNEQFF.

A few counts support this clonotype. The chain joins TRBV6-1 to TRBJ1-1, with D possibly TRBD1 on 6 matching bases. Germline V gives CDR1 MNHNS, CDR2 SASEGT. The CDR3 spans 15 residues. Between the trimmed V and J ends, which lost 4 bases and 1 base, there was a span of 13 bases. CDR3 amino acids: CASSAQQGKNTEAFF. CDR3 coding DNA: TGTGCCAGCAGTGCCCAACAGGGAAAGAACACTGAAGCTTTCTTT.

As for this clonotype: This sequence may be a read error, since a much larger clone differs from it by one base. Likely a read error: the CDR3 ends without its conserved phenylalanine or tryptophan. This chain uses TRBV7-6 with TRBJ1-3; TRBD1 agrees at 10 bases. With 5 bases clipped from V and 4 bases from J, the junction kept 5 bases outside the gene matches. In germline, CDR1 is SGHVS, CDR2 FNYEAQ. This CDR3 comprises 15 residues. CDR3 in amino acids: CASSVGQGRGNTIYL. The DNA for the CDR3 is TGTGCCAGCAGCGTGGGACAGGGGAGGGGAAACACCATATATTTA.

The table lists this clonotype with a few counts. The CDR3 here is CSASNNEQFF. CDR3 nucleotide sequence: TGCAGTGCTAGTAACAATGAGCAGTTCTTC. This chain joins TRBV20-1 and TRBJ2-1; D unclear. The CDR3 has 10 amino acids. Per the germline V gene, CDR1 is DFQATT and CDR2 is SNEGSKA (reference sequence). V dropped 3 bases and J dropped 5 bases, with 2 bases sitting between them.

The chain couples TRBV20-1 to TRBJ2-7, with 7 bases matching TRBD1. The CDR3 is 13 amino acids. J lost 4 bases, V lost 6 bases, and 9 bases had no gene match. CDR1 is DFQATT and CDR2 is SNEGSKA in the germline V gene (reference sequence). Here the CDR3 DNA reads TGCAGTGCCCCTGAGGGACAGCTATACGAGCAGTACTTC. It translates to CSAPEGQLYEQYF.

This clonotype was recorded many times. The chain joins TRBV20-1 to TRBJ1-4, with D perhaps matching TRBD1 (6 bases). V lost 0 bases, J lost 6 bases, and 14 bases lay in between. The length of the CDR3 is 15 residues. Germline V gene data show CDR1 as DFQATT and CDR2 as SNEGSKA (reference sequence). The CDR3: CSARDGGRADEKLFF. The CDR3 nucleotides read TGCAGTGCTAGAGATGGGGGCAGGGCGGATGAAAAACTGTTTTTT.